The sequence of this T cell receptor beta chain was determined in a study of shared clonotypes between healthy human individuals. Study in general: Researchers assigned three CD4 naive, three CD4 memory, two CD8 naive and one CD8 memory plate to each donor. Findings of the study overall: In contrast to clonotypes shared by all four donors, non-shared clonotypes had lower generation probabilities.

TCRdb keeps only in-frame clones here, not all; method: immunoSEQ multiplex PCR. This sample has 980,000 or so clones; roughly 72% occur once, and the top ten carry nearly 1.5%. The V end lost 3 bases, the J end lost 0 bases, and 10 bases lay between the germline ends. The CDR3 runs to 15 residues. Germline CDR1 and CDR2: SGHNT and YYREEE (reference sequence). In regard to this clone: What it binds is not known.

Partitioning of CD4+ cells yielded a CD45RA+ naive subset and a CD45RA-negative memory subset. The chain couples TRBV5-4 to TRBJ2-1, with D possibly TRBD2 on 6 matching bases. The sequenced sample was memory CD4+ T cells sorted from blood. The subset is: CD45RA-negative fraction. This clonotype originated in a man between 18 and 29 years old in good health. CDR3 region: CASSSRGSSYNEQFF. DNA of the CDR3: TGTGCCAGCAGCTCTCGGGGGAGCTCCTACAATGAGCAGTTCTTC.